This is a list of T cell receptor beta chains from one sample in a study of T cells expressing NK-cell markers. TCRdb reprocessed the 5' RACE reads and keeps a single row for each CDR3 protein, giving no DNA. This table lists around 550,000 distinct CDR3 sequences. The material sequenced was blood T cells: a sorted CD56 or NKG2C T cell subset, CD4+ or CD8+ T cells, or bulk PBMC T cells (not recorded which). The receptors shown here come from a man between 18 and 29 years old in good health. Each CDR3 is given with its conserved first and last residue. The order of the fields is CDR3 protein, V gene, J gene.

CASSPPMGEKLFF	TRBV7-2	TRBJ1-4
CASSYVPVGILTEAFF	TRBV5-1	TRBJ1-1
CASSQATTEAFF	TRBV4-1	TRBJ1-1
CSVEDLQAWEQFF	TRBV29-1	TRBJ2-1
CASSLEDGNSPLHF	TRBV7-9	TRBJ1-6
CASSIGVVHEQYF	TRBV11-2	TRBJ2-7
CASSASLGLSTDTQYF	TRBV11-2	TRBJ2-3
CASSEWGRGRETQYF	TRBV25-1	TRBJ2-5
CASSRDTLNQPQHF	TRBV7-2	TRBJ1-5
CASSHRQNRTEAFF	TRBV14	TRBJ1-1
CASSLTSGQDTQYF	TRBV5-5	TRBJ2-3
CSAVGQGVPLEQYF	TRBV20-1	TRBJ2-7
CASSPDRIYGYTF	TRBV12-3/TRBV12-4	TRBJ1-2
CASSLSSGRFDTGELFF	TRBV7-8	TRBJ2-2
CASLGWVQGGAKNIQYF	TRBV12-3/TRBV12-4	TRBJ2-4
CASMGFPLYNEQFF	TRBV28	TRBJ2-1
CASSLGQDTGELFF	TRBV12-3/TRBV12-4	TRBJ2-2